These T cell receptor beta chains were read from a single sample in a study of tumor and adjacent non-tumor tissue in lung cancer. Each CDR3 protein is one row after TCRdb ran MiXCR on the multiplex PCR reads. Seen here are about 200,000 distinct CDR3 sequences, less than 80% observed once, and the top ten hold under 30%. Material: lung tumor tissue. These receptors came from a man between 60 and 75 years old with non-small cell lung cancer. Each CDR3 is given with its conserved first and last residue. The D gene is left open where the match is weak. Some rows mark clone size as missing; the rest say once, few, many or name a class of expanded clone.

CDR3aa,CDR3nt,j_gene,d_gene,abundance,v_gene
CASQAASGGYEQYF,TGTGCCAGCCAAGCGGCTAGCGGGGGTTACGAGCAGTACTTC,TRBJ2-7,TRBD2,.,TRBV25-1
CASAMPRNREGSGTEAFF,TGTGCTAGTGCCATGCCGAGAAACAGGGAAGGGTCCGGCACTGAAGCTTTCTTC,TRBJ1-1,.,.,TRBV12-5
CASIYGGNTEAFF,TGTGCCAGCATCTACGGGGGGAACACTGAAGCTTTCTTT,TRBJ1-1,.,.,TRBV5-5
CTSSYGLAGGTDTQYF,TGTACCAGCAGTTATGGATTAGCGGGGGGTACAGATACGCAGTATTTT,TRBJ2-3,TRBD2,.,TRBV6-6
CATIPSGRSDTQYF,TGTGCCACCATTCCTAGCGGGAGATCAGATACGCAGTATTTT,TRBJ2-3,TRBD2,.,TRBV12-3/TRBV12-4
CSAIPSGEPGEQYF,TGCAGTGCTATCCCCTCGGGGGAGCCAGGGGAGCAGTACTTC,TRBJ2-7,.,few,TRBV20-1
CASSYSDLAPEQFF,TGTGCCAGCAGTTACTCAGATTTAGCCCCTGAGCAGTTCTTC,TRBJ2-1,.,.,TRBV6-5
CASSYSYSGSPIHF,TGTGCCAGCAGTTACTCCTACAGTGGGTCACCCATCCACTTT,TRBJ1-6,.,.,TRBV6-6
CASSQAAGYEQYF,TGCGCCAGCAGCCAAGCAGCGGGATACGAGCAGTACTTC,TRBJ2-7,TRBD2,many,TRBV4-3
CASNPPAGPTDTQYF,TGTGCCAGCAATCCCCCGGCAGGTCCCACAGATACGCAGTATTTT,TRBJ2-3,.,.,TRBV28
CASSISETYGYTF,TGTGCCAGCAGTATATCCGAGACTTATGGCTACACCTTC,TRBJ1-2,.,.,TRBV28
CASSQEGSRDQSQHF,TGTGCCAGCAGCCAAGAGGGCAGTCGCGATCAGTCCCAGCATTTT,TRBJ1-5,.,.,TRBV4-2
CASSLESGTEELFF,TGTGCCAGCAGCTTAGAATCTGGTACCGAGGAGCTGTTTTTT,TRBJ2-2,.,.,TRBV11-2
CASSQQGPSSGNTIYF,TGTGCCAGCAGCCAACAGGGGCCGAGCTCTGGAAACACCATATATTTT,TRBJ1-3,TRBD1,.,TRBV11-2
CASRSDYHSYNERFF,TGTGCCAGCAGATCGGACTATCACTCCTACAATGAGCGGTTCTTC,TRBJ2-1,.,.,TRBV6-5
CASSLLLAGAGETQYF,TGCGCCAGCAGCCTCCTACTAGCGGGGGCCGGGGAGACCCAGTACTTC,TRBJ2-5,TRBD2,many,TRBV4-1
CASSLGNTDTQYF,TGTGCCAGCAGTTTAGGAAATACAGATACGCAGTATTTT,TRBJ2-3,.,few,TRBV12-3/TRBV12-4
CSARGPSNNGYSF,TGCAGTGCTAGGGGTCCGTCTAACAATGGCTACAGCTTC,TRBJ1-2,.,.,TRBV20-1
CSAVPIVKNIQYF,TGCAGTGCCGTGCCCATCGTTAAAAACATTCAGTACTTC,TRBJ2-4,.,.,TRBV20-1
CASNFGTSGRTQETQYF,TGTGCCAGCAACTTTGGGACTAGCGGGAGGACTCAAGAGACGCAGTACTTC,TRBJ2-5,TRBD2,.,TRBV11-3
CASCQRSLGRNEQYF,TGCGCCAGCTGCCAACGATCTCTAGGACGGAACGAGCAGTACTTC,TRBJ2-7,.,.,TRBV4-1
CSARGGAGSREQFF,TGCAGTGCTAGGGGCGGGGCGGGTTCACGGGAGCAGTTCTTC,TRBJ2-1,.,.,TRBV20-1
CASSLVRMTGLNTEAYF,TGTGCCAGCAGTTTAGTTCGGATGACAGGTCTGAACACTGAAGCTTACTTT,TRBJ1-1,.,.,TRBV12-3/TRBV12-4
CANSRPTNEKLFF,TGTGCCAATAGTCGTCCAACTAATGAAAAACTGTTTTTT,TRBJ1-4,.,.,TRBV6-6
CASSRWGAGETQYF,TGTGCCAGCAGCCGGTGGGGGGCTGGGGAGACCCAGTACTTC,TRBJ2-5,.,once,TRBV11-2
CATSETSRQGGGYTF,TGTGCCACCAGTGAAACCTCCAGACAGGGAGGCGGCTATACCTTC,TRBJ1-2,TRBD1,.,TRBV24-1
CASSSSPGQGAGDTQYF,TGTGCCAGCAGTTCAAGTCCGGGACAGGGGGCCGGAGATACGCAGTATTTT,TRBJ2-3,TRBD1,.,TRBV12-3/TRBV12-4
CVSTGRSGANVLTF,TGTGTCAGCACAGGACGCTCTGGGGCCAACGTCCTGACTTTC,TRBJ2-6,.,.,TRBV19
CSARAAVGTDTQYF,TGCAGTGCTAGAGCGGCGGTCGGAACAGATACGCAGTATTTT,TRBJ2-3,.,many,TRBV20-1
CASSLMGPPYEQYF,TGTGCCAGCAGCTTAATGGGACCACCCTACGAGCAGTACTTC,TRBJ2-7,.,.,TRBV7-3
CDSSPDRGAETQYF,TGTGACAGCAGCCCAGACAGGGGCGCAGAAACGCAGTATTTT,TRBJ2-3,TRBD1,.,TRBV11-2
CASSTGTAQETQYF,TGTGCCAGCAGTACCGGGACCGCCCAAGAGACCCAGTACTTC,TRBJ2-5,.,.,TRBV6-2/TRBV6-3
CASSLEGRGIQETQYF,TGTGCCAGCAGCTTGGAGGGTAGGGGTATACAAGAGACCCAGTACTTC,TRBJ2-5,.,.,TRBV5-4
CASSQEALSGANVLTF,TGTGCCAGCAGCCAAGAGGCGCTGTCTGGGGCCAACGTACTGACTTTC,TRBJ2-6,.,.,TRBV4-3
CASSRYSRGNEQFF,TGTGCCAGCAGCCGGTATAGTCGGGGCAATGAGCAGTTCTTC,TRBJ2-1,.,.,TRBV7-2
CAITLEETQYF,TGTGCCATCACCTTAGAAGAGACCCAGTACTTC,TRBJ2-5,.,.,TRBV11-2
CSASKGRCLYGYTF,TGCAGTGCTTCGAAGGGTCGTTGTCTATATGGCTACACCTTC,TRBJ1-2,.,.,TRBV20-1
CASSVASTQETQYF,TGTGCCAGCAGCGTCGCTAGTACCCAAGAGACCCAGTACTTC,TRBJ2-5,.,many,TRBV6-6
CNARVSSTKGWGYGYTF,TGCAATGCTAGAGTTTCGTCTACAAAGGGTTGGGGTTATGGCTACACCTTC,TRBJ1-2,.,.,TRBV20-1
CASSFTVVAYDEQFF,TGTGCCAGCAGCTTTACAGTGGTGGCCTATGATGAGCAGTTCTTC,TRBJ2-1,.,.,TRBV7-8
CASSLGGISGASVLTF,TGTGCCAGCAGCCTGGGGGGGATATCTGGGGCCAGCGTCCTGACTTTC,TRBJ2-6,TRBD2,.,TRBV4-2
CGSSTIPNTEAFF,TGTGGCAGCAGTACAATCCCGAACACTGAAGCTTTCTTT,TRBJ1-1,.,.,TRBV6-2/TRBV6-3
CASSRRLKAYEQYF,TGTGCCAGCAGCCGTCGTTTGAAGGCCTACGAGCAGTACTTC,TRBJ2-7,.,many,TRBV12-3/TRBV12-4
CASSQVLGLALGRFF,TGCGCCAGCAGCCAAGTCTTGGGGCTAGCCCTAGGGCGGTTCTTC,TRBJ2-1,.,.,TRBV4-3
CASSPGQVWRGIQFF,TGCGCCAGCAGCCCGGGACAGGTTTGGAGGGGCATTCAGTTCTTC,TRBJ2-1,TRBD1,.,TRBV4-3
CASGSGTDTQYF,TGTGCCAGCGGTTCCGGGACAGATACGCAGTATTTT,TRBJ2-3,.,.,TRBV6-5
CASGLYGTDTQYF,TGTGCCAGCGGACTCTACGGCACAGATACGCAGTATTTT,TRBJ2-3,.,.,TRBV12-3/TRBV12-4
CASSPDGGRGNTEAFF,TGTGCCAGCAGCCCGGACGGGGGGAGGGGGAATACTGAAGCCTTCTTT,TRBJ1-1,.,.,TRBV5-6
CASRTARTLYSYNKQFF,TGTGCCAGCAGAACAGCCAGGACACTATACTCCTACAATAAGCAGTTCTTC,TRBJ2-1,.,.,TRBV5-6
CSAPGTSFTGELLF,TGCAGTGCCCCCGGGACGAGCTTCACCGGGGAGCTGTTATTT,TRBJ2-2,.,once,TRBV20-1
CSPIVGTKTYEQYF,TGCAGTCCTATAGTTGGGACAAAGACCTACGAGCAGTACTTC,TRBJ2-7,.,.,TRBV20-1
CASIGGDSYNEQFF,TGTGCCAGCATTGGGGGGGACTCCTACAATGAGCAGTTCTTC,TRBJ2-1,TRBD2,few,TRBV6-2/TRBV6-3
CASSVEGGHTQYF,TGTGCCAGCAGCGTCGAAGGCGGTCATACGCAGTATTTT,TRBJ2-3,.,many,TRBV6-5
CASSSVVGSVNTEAFF,TGTGCCAGCAGCTCGGTAGTGGGCTCAGTGAACACTGAAGCTTTCTTT,TRBJ1-1,.,.,TRBV5-5
CSVSAGNIIYF,TGCAGCGTATCCGCTGGAAACATCATATATTTT,TRBJ1-3,.,.,TRBV29-1
CTVGGLTSDKQFF,TGCACCGTTGGGGGGTTGACTAGCGACAAGCAGTTCTTC,TRBJ2-1,TRBD2,.,TRBV29-1
CASSLVGTVSKNIQYF,TGTGCCAGCAGTTTAGTAGGAACAGTCTCCAAAAACATTCAGTACTTC,TRBJ2-4,.,.,TRBV28
CASSLSGQVIYEQYF,TGTGCCAGCAGCTTGAGTGGACAGGTTATCTACGAGCAGTACTTC,TRBJ2-7,TRBD1,.,TRBV5-6
CASGFIYEQYF,TGTGCCAGCGGGTTTATCTACGAGCAGTACTTC,TRBJ2-7,.,.,TRBV6-5
CTSILRGGFTDTQYF,TGTACCAGCATCCTAAGGGGCGGGTTCACAGATACGCAGTATTTT,TRBJ2-3,.,.,TRBV6-1